This TCR beta chain comes out of a study of human T cells and chemical hapten exposure. Study in general: Donors were sensitized with 2% DPC on the upper inner arm. DPC (0.01%) was patch tested on the upper back and read at 6 days. Alopecia areata, totalis or universalis affected patients, mainly female. Per-sample TCR yields varied mainly from small pooled library volume differences.

Specified time point: patch test 1, 2 weeks after DPC sensitization. The treatment was: therapeutic diphenylcyclopropenone sensitization with weekly scalp DPC. This clonotype appeared many times. From the RACE reads, TCRdb called clonotypes with MiXCR, one entry per CDR3 protein. The sample lists approximately 110,000 distinct CDR3 sequences, approximately 11% occurring once. The CDR3 runs to 14 residues. Germline CDR1 reads SGDLS; CDR2 reads YYNGEE. V lost 0 bases, J lost 6 bases, and 3 bases stayed unmatched. The sequencing here drew on whole blood, taken in connection with sensitization to the hapten diphenylcyclopropenone (DPC). V and J are TRBV9 and TRBJ2-1, with 7 bases lining up with TRBD2. This clonotype was obtained from a woman in her thirties or forties with alopecia areata. Some clones in this sample may be carry-over from other donors' samples. The CDR3 loop reads CASSVGGGANEQFF. The CDR3 DNA sequence: TGTGCCAGCAGCGTAGGGGGAGGGGCCAATGAGCAGTTCTTC.